This T cell receptor (beta chain) is drawn from a study of T cell responses to AZD1222 COVID-19 vaccine. Study summary: Second-dose intervals of approximately 4 or approximately 12 weeks were pooled.

General study points: Possibly, clonal diversity was underestimated; donors were largely white British and included more females.

The CDR3 contains 14 residues. Trimming removed 2 bases from V and 2 bases from J, with 6 bases in between. From germline, CDR1 is MNHNY and CDR2 SVGAGI (reference sequence). This clone was observed a single time. Its antigen is unidentified. Assay used: immunoSEQ multiplex PCR; TCRdb lists only in-frame clones, some missing. In the table there are some 180,000 clones, around 92% of which are singletons. Material: peripheral blood, obtained on day 0 of AZD1222 vaccination. The rearrangement links TRBV6-6 to TRBJ1-4; D gene unclear. This sequence originates from an adult in good health. CDR3: CASSYGGTNEKLFF. DNA of the CDR3: TGTGCCAGCAGTTACGGAGGGACTAATGAAAAACTGTTTTTT.